The present T cell receptor (beta chain) was sequenced within a study of blood T cell repertoires in COVID-19. Study at large: Acute and convalescent COVID-19 samples came from the United States, Italy and Spain.

Study processing details: The authors estimated nucleated cell counts from reference gene primer amplification. Clones were read by immunoSEQ multiplex PCR, and TCRdb kept only the in-frame ones, dropping some. The V and J calls and clone size are taken from that table; D and trimming were inferred from the DNA. The repertoire holds about 250,000 clones, with 86% as singletons. Germline values: CDR1 SGHKS, CDR2 YYEKEE (reference sequence). The V gene end was trimmed by 2 bases and the J gene end by 0 bases; junction bases not matched to a gene: 5. The CDR3 runs to 17 residues. The specimen was peripheral blood. The sequence was collected from a woman of 80 years or more with COVID-19, enrolled during active disease. J is TRBJ2-6 and V is TRBV5-5; 7 nucleotides line up with TRBD1. The CDR3 is CASSLSTGHSGANVLTF. The CDR3 DNA sequence: TGTGCCAGCAGCTTATCGACAGGGCACTCTGGGGCCAACGTCCTGACTTTC.